This T cell receptor (beta chain) was obtained from a study of PD-L1 blockade in urothelial cancer. Study details: Atezolizumab 1,200 mg was given intravenously every 3 weeks, starting 2014. At 3 weeks after treatment start (second dose) and again at 6 weeks, blood was analyzed. The study recovered a median of 141,255 T cells per blood sample.

TCRdb keeps only in-frame clones here, not all; method: immunoSEQ multiplex PCR. This table has about 76,000 clones, 84% appearing once. Anywhere from 1 to 8 samples came from each patient, spanning pretreatment and on-treatment. From germline, CDR1 is MNHEY and CDR2 SMNVEV (reference sequence). With 6 bases removed from V and 1 base from J, the gap between germline ends came to 12 bases. This CDR3 spans 14 amino acids. The sample consisted of PBMCs, taken around atezolizumab (anti-PD-L1) treatment. The TCR was taken from a man in his 70s with urothelial cancer. This chain joins TRBV27 and TRBJ1-2; the D is unclear. The CDR3 DNA reads as TGTGCCAGCAGGGGCTCCGGGAATAACTATGGCTACACCTTC. Its protein product is CASRGSGNNYGYTF.